This record concerns one TCR beta chain sequence. The antigen is undetermined. Indicated treatment: approximately nine-day PBMC culture with coronavirus spike peptide pools or control peptides (ViraFEST assay). Per germline, CDR1 DFQATT and CDR2 SNEGSKA (reference sequence). Unmatched junction bases numbered 4, after V lost 4 bases and J lost 4 bases. CDR3 length equals 13 residues. Sequenced with the Oncomine TCR Beta short-read assay was DNA taken from cultured CD4+ T cells. One entry per CDR3 protein results from TCRdb running MiXCR on the PCR reads. Of some 5,400 distinct CDR3 sequences in the sample, 46% are singletons; the top ten hold about 29%. The data were obtained in a study of vaccination and CD4 T cells after COVID-19. Whole-study results and caveats: A median of around 83% of reactive clones, in convalescent patients, became evident only post-vaccination.

This sequence originates from a human donor who had recovered from COVID-19. The chain carries TRBV20-1 and TRBJ2-3, with TRBD2 identical over 8 bases. The sequenced sample was CD4+ T cells from blood, cultured in vitro. CDR3: CSATKAGADTQYF. DNA of the CDR3: TGCAGTGCTACGAAAGCGGGAGCAGATACGCAGTATTTT.